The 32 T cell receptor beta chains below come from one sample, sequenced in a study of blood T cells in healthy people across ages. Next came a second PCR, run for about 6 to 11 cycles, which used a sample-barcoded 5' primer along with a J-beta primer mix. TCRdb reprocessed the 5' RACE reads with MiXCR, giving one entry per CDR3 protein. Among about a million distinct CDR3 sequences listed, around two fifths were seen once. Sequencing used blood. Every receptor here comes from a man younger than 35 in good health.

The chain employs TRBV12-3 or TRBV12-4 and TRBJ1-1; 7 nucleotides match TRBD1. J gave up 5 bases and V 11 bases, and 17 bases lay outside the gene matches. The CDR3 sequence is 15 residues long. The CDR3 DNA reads TGTGCCGCGAGCAGGGGGAAAGATTTGGGTACTGAAGCTTTCTTT. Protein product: CAASRGKDLGTEAFF.

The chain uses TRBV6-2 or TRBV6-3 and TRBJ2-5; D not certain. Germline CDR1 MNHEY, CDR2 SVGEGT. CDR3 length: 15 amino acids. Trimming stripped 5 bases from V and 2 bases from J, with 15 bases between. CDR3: CASSNYRRQQETQYF. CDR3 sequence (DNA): TGTGCCAGCAGTAACTACAGACGTCAACAAGAGACCCAGTACTTC.

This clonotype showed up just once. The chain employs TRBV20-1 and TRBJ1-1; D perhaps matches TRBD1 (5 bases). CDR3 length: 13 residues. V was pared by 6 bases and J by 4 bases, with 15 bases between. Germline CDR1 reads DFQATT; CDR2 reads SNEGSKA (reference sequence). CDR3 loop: CSARRGVGTEAFF. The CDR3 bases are TGCAGTGCACGGAGGGGTGTCGGCACTGAAGCTTTCTTT.

CDR3 in amino acids: CASSLYRDLPYEQYF. The CDR3 DNA reads as TGTGCCAGCAGCCTATACAGGGACCTTCCCTACGAGCAGTACTTC. V is TRBV13 and J is TRBJ2-7; possible D gene TRBD1, 6 bases. The CDR3 covers 15 residues. The ends were cut back, 5 bases at V and 2 bases at J, with 16 bases in the middle. Germline assignment: CDR1 PRHDT and CDR2 FYEKMQ (reference sequence).

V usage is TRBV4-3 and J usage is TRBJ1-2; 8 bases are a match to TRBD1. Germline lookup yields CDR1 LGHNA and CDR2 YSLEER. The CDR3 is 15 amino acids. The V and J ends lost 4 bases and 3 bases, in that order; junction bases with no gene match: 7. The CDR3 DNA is TGCGCCAGCAGCCGCGGGACAGGAAAGGACTATGGCTACACCTTC. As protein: CASSRGTGKDYGYTF.

CDR3 nucleotides: TGTGCCAGCAGTGTCTCTCGAAGGGGTAGCTACACCTTC. Translating it yields CASSVSRRGSYTF. V gene TRBV27 combines with J gene TRBJ1-2; D is perhaps TRBD1 (5 bases). The CDR3 consists of 13 residues. Germline CDR1 MNHEY, CDR2 SMNVEV (reference sequence). V was trimmed by 5 bases and J by 9 bases, leaving 16 bases between them.

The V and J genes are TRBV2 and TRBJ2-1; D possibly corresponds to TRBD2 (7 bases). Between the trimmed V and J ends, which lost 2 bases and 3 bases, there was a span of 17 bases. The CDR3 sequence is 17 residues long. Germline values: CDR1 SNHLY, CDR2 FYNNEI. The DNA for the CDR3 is TGTGCCAGCAGTGAACTTGGGGGGGGGCCGATCTACAATGAGCAGTTCTTC. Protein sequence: CASSELGGGPIYNEQFF.

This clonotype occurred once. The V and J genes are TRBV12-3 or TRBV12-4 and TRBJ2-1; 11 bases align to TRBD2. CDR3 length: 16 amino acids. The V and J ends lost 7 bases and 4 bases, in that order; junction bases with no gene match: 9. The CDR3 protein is CASTKTSGEVYNEQFF. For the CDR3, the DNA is TGTGCCAGCACCAAGACTAGCGGGGAGGTTTACAATGAGCAGTTCTTC.

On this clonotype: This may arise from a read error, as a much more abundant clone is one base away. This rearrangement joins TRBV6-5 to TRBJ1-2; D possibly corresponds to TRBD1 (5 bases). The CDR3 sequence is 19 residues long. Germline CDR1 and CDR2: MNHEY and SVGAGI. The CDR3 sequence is CASSYLGDVRTYGTNGCTF. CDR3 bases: TGTGCCAGCAGTTACTTGGGTGATGTCCGGACATATGGAACTAATGGCTGCACCTTC.

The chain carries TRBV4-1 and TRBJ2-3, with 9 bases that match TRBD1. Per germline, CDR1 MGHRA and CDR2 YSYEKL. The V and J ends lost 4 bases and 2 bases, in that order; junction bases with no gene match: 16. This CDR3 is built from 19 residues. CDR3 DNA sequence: TGCGCCAGCAGCCCCGGGACAGGGTGGACCGAGGTTCCCACAGATACGCAGTATTTT. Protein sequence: CASSPGTGWTEVPTDTQYF.

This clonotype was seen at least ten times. The CDR3 loop is CAINGVLSLEQYF. For the CDR3, the DNA is TGTGCCATCAATGGGGTCCTCTCCCTCGAGCAGTACTTC. This rearrangement joins TRBV10-3 to TRBJ2-7; D ambiguous. The V end lost 7 bases, the J end lost 6 bases, and 16 bases lay between the germline ends. Germline V gene data show CDR1 as ENHRY and CDR2 as SYGVKD. This CDR3 region has 13 residues.

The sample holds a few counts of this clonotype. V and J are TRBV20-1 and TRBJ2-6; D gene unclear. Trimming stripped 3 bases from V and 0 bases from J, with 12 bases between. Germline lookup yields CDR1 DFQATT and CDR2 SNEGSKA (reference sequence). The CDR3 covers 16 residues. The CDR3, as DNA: TGCAGTGCTAGGACTTCCCGGAACTCTGGGGCCAACGTCCTGACTTTC. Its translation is CSARTSRNSGANVLTF.

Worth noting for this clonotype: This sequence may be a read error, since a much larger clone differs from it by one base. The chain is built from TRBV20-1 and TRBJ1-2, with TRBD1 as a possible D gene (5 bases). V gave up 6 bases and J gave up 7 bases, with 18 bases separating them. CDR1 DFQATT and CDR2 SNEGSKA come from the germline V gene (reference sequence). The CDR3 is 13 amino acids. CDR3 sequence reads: CSATEPWGCGYTF. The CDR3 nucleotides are TGCAGTGCAACAGAGCCCTGGGGCTGTGGCTACACCTTC.

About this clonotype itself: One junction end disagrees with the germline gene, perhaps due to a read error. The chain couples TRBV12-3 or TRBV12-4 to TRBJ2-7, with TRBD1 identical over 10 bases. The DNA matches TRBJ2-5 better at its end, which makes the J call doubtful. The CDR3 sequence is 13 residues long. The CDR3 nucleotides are TGTGCCGGCAGACAGGGGGCTACTGAGACCCAGTACTTC. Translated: CAGRQGATETQYF.

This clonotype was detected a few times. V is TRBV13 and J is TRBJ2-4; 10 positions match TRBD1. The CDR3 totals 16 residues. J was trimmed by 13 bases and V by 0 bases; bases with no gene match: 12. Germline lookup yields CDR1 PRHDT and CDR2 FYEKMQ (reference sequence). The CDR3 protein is CASSLGGTGVSNEQYF. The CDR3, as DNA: TGTGCCAGCAGCTTAGGCGGGACAGGGGTGAGCAATGAGCAGTACTTC.

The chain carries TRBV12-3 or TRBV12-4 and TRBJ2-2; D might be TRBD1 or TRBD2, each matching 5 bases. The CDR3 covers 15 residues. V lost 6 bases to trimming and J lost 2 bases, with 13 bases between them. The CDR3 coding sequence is TGTGCCAGCAGCCCCCTGGGACCAAACACCGGGGAGCTGTTTTTT. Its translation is CASSPLGPNTGELFF.

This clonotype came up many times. CDR3 nucleotide sequence: TGCAGTGCTGCCCGCGGGGAAGATACGCAGTATTTT. Protein product: CSAARGEDTQYF. The chain combines TRBV20-1 with TRBJ2-3, with D perhaps TRBD2 (6 bases). V lost 5 bases, J lost 5 bases, and 11 bases lay in between. The CDR3 has 12 residues. Germline loops: CDR1 DFQATT, CDR2 SNEGSKA (reference sequence).

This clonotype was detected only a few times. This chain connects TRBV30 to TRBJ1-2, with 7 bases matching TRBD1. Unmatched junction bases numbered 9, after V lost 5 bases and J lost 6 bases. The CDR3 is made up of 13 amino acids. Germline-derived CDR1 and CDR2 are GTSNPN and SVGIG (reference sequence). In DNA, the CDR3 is TGTGCCTGGGGATTCGACAGGGTCCATGGCTACACCTTC. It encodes CAWGFDRVHGYTF.

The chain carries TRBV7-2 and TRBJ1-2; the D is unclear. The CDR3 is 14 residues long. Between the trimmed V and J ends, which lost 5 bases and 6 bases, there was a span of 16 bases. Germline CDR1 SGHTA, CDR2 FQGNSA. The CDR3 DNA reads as TGTGCCAGCAGCCAACCGGCCAGGAAGGATGGCTACACCTTC. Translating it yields CASSQPARKDGYTF.

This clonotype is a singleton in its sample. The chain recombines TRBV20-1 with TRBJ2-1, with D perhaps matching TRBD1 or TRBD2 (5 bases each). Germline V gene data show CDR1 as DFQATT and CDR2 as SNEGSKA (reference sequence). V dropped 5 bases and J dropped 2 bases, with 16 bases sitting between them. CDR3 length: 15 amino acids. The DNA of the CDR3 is TGCAGTGCTCGACCGGGACGAGCGGCCTACAATGAGCAGTTCTTC. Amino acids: CSARPGRAAYNEQFF.

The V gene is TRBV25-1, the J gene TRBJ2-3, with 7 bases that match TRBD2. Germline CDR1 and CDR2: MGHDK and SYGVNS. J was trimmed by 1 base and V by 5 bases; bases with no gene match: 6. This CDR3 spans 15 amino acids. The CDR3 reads CASSSGTTGTDTQYF. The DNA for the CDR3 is TGTGCCAGCAGTTCGGGGACTACTGGCACAGATACGCAGTATTTT.

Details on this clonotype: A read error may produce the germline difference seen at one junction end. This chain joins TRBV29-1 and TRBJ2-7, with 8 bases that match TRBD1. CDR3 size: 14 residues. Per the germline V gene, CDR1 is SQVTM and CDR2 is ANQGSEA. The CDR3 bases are TGCAGCGTCGAAGGCAGGGGGCAATCCTACGAGCAGTACTTC. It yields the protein CSVEGRGQSYEQYF.

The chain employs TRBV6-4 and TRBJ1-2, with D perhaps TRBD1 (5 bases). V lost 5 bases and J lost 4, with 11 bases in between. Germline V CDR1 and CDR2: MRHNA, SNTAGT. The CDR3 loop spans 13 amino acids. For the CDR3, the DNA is TGTGCCAGCAGTAGAGAGCAGGGCTATGGCTACACCTTC. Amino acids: CASSREQGYGYTF.

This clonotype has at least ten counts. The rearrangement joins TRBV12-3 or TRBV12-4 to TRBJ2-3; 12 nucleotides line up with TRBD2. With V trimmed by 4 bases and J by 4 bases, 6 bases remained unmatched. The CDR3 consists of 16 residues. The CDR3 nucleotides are TGTGCCAGCAGTTCTGGGACTAGCGGGCCTTCAGATACGCAGTATTTT. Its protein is CASSSGTSGPSDTQYF.

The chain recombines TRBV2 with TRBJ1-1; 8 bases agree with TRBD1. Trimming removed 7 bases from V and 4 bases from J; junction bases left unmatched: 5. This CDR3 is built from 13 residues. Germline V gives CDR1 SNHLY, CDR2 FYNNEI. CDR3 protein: CASTGQGITEAFF. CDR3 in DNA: TGTGCCAGCACCGGACAGGGCATCACTGAAGCTTTCTTT.

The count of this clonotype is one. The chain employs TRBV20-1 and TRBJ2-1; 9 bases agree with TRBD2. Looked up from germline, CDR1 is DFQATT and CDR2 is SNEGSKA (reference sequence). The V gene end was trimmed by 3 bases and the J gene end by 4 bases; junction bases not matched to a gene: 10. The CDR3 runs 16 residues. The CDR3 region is CSASYLTSGPYNEQFF. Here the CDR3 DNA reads TGCAGTGCTAGCTACCTTACTAGCGGGCCTTACAATGAGCAGTTCTTC.

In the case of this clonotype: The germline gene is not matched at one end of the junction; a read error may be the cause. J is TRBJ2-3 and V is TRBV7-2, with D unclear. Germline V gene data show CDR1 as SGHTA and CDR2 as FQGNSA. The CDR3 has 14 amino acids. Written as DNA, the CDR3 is TGTGCCTGCAGCTCCCGTCGAGGCACAGATACGCAGTATTTT. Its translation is CACSSRRGTDTQYF.

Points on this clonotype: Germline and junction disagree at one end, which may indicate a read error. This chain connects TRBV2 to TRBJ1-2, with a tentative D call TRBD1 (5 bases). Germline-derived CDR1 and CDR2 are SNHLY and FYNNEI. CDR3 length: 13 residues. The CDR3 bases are TGTGCCAGCAGTGAAGCACGGGACTATGGCCACACCTTC. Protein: CASSEARDYGHTF.

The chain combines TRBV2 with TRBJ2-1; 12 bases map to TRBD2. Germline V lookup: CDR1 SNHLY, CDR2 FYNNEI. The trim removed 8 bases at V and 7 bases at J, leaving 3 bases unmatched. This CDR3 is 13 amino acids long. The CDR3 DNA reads TGTGCCAGCGGACTAGCGGGGACAAATGAGCAGTTCTTC. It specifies CASGLAGTNEQFF.

The CDR3 DNA is TGTGCCAGCAGCAAGGCTAGCGGTACCTACGAGCAGTACTTC. This gives the protein CASSKASGTYEQYF. The V gene is TRBV21-1, the J gene TRBJ2-7; TRBD2 is taken as the D call from the table, unchecked against the DNA. TRBV21-1 is deemed a pseudogene. This CDR3 has 14 amino acids.

CDR3 residues: CASSPYRFLGGQPQHF. In DNA form, the CDR3 reads TGTGCCAGCTCACCATACAGGTTTCTAGGCGGTCAGCCCCAGCATTTT. This chain uses TRBV18 with TRBJ1-5; TRBD1 might be the D (5 bases). V was shortened by 2 bases and J by 6 bases, with 17 bases between the two germline ends. The germline gives CDR1 KGHSH, CDR2 LQKENI. The CDR3 extends over 16 amino acids. Combining the CDR3 with reference TRBV18 and TRBJ1-5 gives the whole variable domain NAGVMQNPRHLVRRRGQEARLRCSPMKGHSHVYWYRQLPEEGLKFMVYLQKENIIDESGMPKERFSAEFPKEGPSILRIQQVVRGDSAAYFCASSPYRFLGGQPQHFGDGTRLSIL.

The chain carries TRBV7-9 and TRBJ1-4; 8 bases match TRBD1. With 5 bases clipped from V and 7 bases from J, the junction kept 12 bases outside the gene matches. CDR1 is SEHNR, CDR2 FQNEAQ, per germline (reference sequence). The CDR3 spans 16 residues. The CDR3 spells CASSGTTGDETEKLFF. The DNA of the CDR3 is TGTGCCAGCAGCGGTACGACAGGGGATGAGACTGAAAAACTGTTTTTT.